This T cell receptor (beta chain) was sequenced for a study of blood T cells in healthy people across ages. Each donor's blood draw was around 9.2 milliliters of peripheral blood. A second PCR, run for roughly 6 to 11 cycles, used a sample-barcoded 5' primer plus a J-beta primer mix. TCRdb reanalysed the 5' RACE reads using MiXCR and keeps one entry per CDR3 protein. The sample carries hundreds of thousands of distinct CDR3 sequences, roughly 50% recorded once. This CDR3 is 14 amino acids long. With 2 bases removed from V and 1 base from J, the gap between germline ends came to 8 bases. Germline-derived CDR1 and CDR2 are MNHEY and SVGEGT.

The sample consisted of blood. This TCR came from a woman aged 60-75 years in good health. The chain is built from TRBV6-2 or TRBV6-3 and TRBJ1-1, with unresolved D. DNA for the CDR3: TGTGCCAGCAGTTACGTTTTAAAGAACACTGAAGCTTTCTTT. Protein product: CASSYVLKNTEAFF.